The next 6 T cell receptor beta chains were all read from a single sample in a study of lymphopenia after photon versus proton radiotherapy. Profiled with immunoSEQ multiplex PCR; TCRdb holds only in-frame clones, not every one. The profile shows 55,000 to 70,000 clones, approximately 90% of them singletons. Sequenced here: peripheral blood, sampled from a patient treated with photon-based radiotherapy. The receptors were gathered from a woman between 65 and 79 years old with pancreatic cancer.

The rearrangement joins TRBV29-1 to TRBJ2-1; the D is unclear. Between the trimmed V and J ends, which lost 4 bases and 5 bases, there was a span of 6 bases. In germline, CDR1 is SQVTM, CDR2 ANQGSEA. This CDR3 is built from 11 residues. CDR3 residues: CSVVENNEQFF. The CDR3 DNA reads TGCAGCGTTGTTGAGAACAATGAGCAGTTCTTC.

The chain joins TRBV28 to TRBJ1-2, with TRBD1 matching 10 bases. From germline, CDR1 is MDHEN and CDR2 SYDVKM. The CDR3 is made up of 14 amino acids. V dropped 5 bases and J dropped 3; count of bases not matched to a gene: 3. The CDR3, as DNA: TGTGCCAGCAGTCGACAGGGGGCGGACTATGGCTACACCTTC. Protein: CASSRQGADYGYTF.

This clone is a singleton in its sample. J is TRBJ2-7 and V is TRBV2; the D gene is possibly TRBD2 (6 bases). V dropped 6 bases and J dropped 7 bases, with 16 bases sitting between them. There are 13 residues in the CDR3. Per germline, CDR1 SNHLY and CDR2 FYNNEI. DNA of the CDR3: TGTGCCAGCAGGAGGGGAGGAGACGGTGAGCAGTACTTC. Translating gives CASRRGGDGEQYF. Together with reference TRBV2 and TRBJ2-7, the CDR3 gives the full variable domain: EPEVTQTPSHQVTQMGQEVILRCVPISNHLYFYWYRQILGQKVEFLVSFYNNEISEKSEIFDDQFSVERPDGSNFTLKIRSTKLEDSAMYFCASRRGGDGEQYFGPGTRLTVT.

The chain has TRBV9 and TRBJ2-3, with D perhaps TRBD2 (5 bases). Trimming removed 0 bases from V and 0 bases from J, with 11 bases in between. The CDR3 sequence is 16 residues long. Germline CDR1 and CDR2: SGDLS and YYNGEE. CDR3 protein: CASSVGPAVSTDTQYF. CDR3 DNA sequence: TGTGCCAGCAGCGTAGGCCCAGCGGTTAGCACAGATACGCAGTATTTT.

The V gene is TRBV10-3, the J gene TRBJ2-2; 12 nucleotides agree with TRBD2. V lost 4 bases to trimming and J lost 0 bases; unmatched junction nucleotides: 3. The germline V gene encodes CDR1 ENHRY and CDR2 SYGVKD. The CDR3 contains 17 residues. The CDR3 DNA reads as TGTGCCATCAGTGGGACTAGCGGGGTTTCGAACACCGGGGAGCTGTTTTTT. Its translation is CAISGTSGVSNTGELFF.

DNA of the CDR3: TGTGCCAGCAGCTTGGAGGGAGGGCGAGAGACCCAGTACTTC. It codes for CASSLEGGRETQYF. The gene calls are TRBV5-4 and TRBJ2-5; 7 positions agree with TRBD2. CDR3 length: 14 amino acids. V was clipped by 0 bases and J by 4 bases; unmatched bases: 3. Germline CDR1 SGHNT, CDR2 YYREEE (reference sequence). Looking up the rest from reference TRBV5-4 and TRBJ2-5 gives the full variable domain: ETGVTQSPTHLIKTRGQQVTLRCSSQSGHNTVSWYQQALGQGPQFIFQYYREEENGRGNFPPRFSGLQFPNYSSELNVNALELDDSALYLCASSLEGGRETQYFGPGTRLLVL.